Presented here are 10 T cell receptor beta chains from one specimen sequenced in a study of CD8+CD57+ T cells in acquired aplastic anemia (dated by TCRdb to the late 2010s). TCRdb names Illumina HiSeq 2000 as the instrument used. TCR beta VDJ combination and CDR3 sequence profiling used genomic DNA as the template. TCRdb passed the public sequencing reads through fastp at Q25 and MiXCR, retaining productive beta sequences. All rows with the same CDR3 protein become a single entry with the most common DNA and genes. The sample contains around 430,000 distinct CDR3 sequences, over 25% of them found a single time. The ten most abundant clones make up under 0.95% of the sample. The patients picked for sequencing were ones in whom flow cytometry had shown an expansion of CD8+CD57+ cells. What was sequenced was sorted CD4+, CD8+, or CD8+CD57+ T cells (not recorded which) from PBMCs. The receptors here all came from a human donor with aplastic anemia.

This clonotype was seen only once. The rearrangement joins TRBV5-1 to TRBJ1-1, with D maybe TRBD1 (5 bases). V dropped 4 bases and J dropped 0 bases, with 13 bases sitting between them. Germline CDR1 is SGHRS and CDR2 is YFSETQ. The CDR3 length is 15 residues. CDR3 sequence: CASSADRTMNTEAFF. DNA of the CDR3: TGCGCCAGCAGCGCTGACAGAACCATGAACACTGAAGCTTTCTTT.

The table lists this clonotype with a few counts. The chain recombines TRBV5-1 with TRBJ2-5; 9 nucleotides line up with TRBD2. Germline assignment: CDR1 SGHRS and CDR2 YFSETQ. The CDR3 spans 14 residues. Unmatched junction bases numbered 4, after V lost 5 bases and J lost 2 bases. CDR3 DNA sequence: TGCGCCAGCAGTACTAGCGGGTTTCAAGAGACCCAGTACTTC. It codes for CASSTSGFQETQYF.

A note on this clonotype: Compared with germline, one end of the junction differs, possibly owing to a read error. V is TRBV20-1 and J is TRBJ1-1; 9 bases align to TRBD1. The CDR3 runs to 15 residues. Germline CDR1 and CDR2: DFQATT and SNEGSKA (reference sequence). The CDR3 loop is CSARRQDRGFSEALF. DNA for the CDR3: TGCAGTGCTAGACGGCAGGACAGGGGCTTTTCTGAAGCTCTCTTT.

CDR3 in DNA: TGTGCCAGCAGTTACGCAGATACGCAGTATTTT. Encoded protein: CASSYADTQYF. This chain joins TRBV6-5 and TRBJ2-3, with no clear D. CDR3 length: 11 residues. Germline-derived CDR1 and CDR2 are MNHEY and SVGAGI. Trimming stripped 2 bases from V and 4 bases from J, with 1 base between.

The J gene is TRBJ2-7, the V gene TRBV20-1, with D tentatively TRBD1 or TRBD2 (7 bases each). Germline-derived CDR1 and CDR2 are DFQATT and SNEGSKA (reference sequence). The V end lost 1 base, the J end lost 0 bases, and 13 bases lay between the germline ends. The CDR3 runs to 15 residues. The DNA for the CDR3 is TGCAGTGCTAGAGTGGGAGGGGGCGTCTCCTACGAGCAGTACTTC. Translated: CSARVGGGVSYEQYF.

The chain uses TRBV19 and TRBJ1-1, with D hard to call. CDR1 is LNHDA and CDR2 is SQIVND in the germline V gene (reference sequence). The CDR3 totals 13 residues. Trimming cost V 7 bases and J 3 bases, with 12 bases left between them. CDR3 in amino acids: CASKRPGYTEAFF. The DNA for the CDR3 is TGTGCCAGTAAACGTCCGGGGTACACTGAAGCTTTCTTT.

The rearrangement uses TRBV4-2 and TRBJ2-1; the match to TRBD2 covers 11 bases. CDR1 LGHNA and CDR2 YNFKEQ come from the germline V gene. V dropped 0 bases and J dropped 7; count of bases not matched to a gene: 2. The CDR3 contains 15 residues. The CDR3 DNA follows: TGTGCCAGCAGCCAAGATCGACTAGCGGGGAATGAGCAGTTCTTC. This translates into CASSQDRLAGNEQFF.

This sequence joins TRBV6-6 and TRBJ2-6; D is unclear. The germline V gene encodes CDR1 MNHNY and CDR2 SVGAGI (reference sequence). Deletions cut 9 bases from V and 1 base from J, with 13 bases between. The CDR3 sequence is 15 residues long. The CDR3 DNA sequence: TGTGCCAGTTCCGGACGGTCTTCTGGGGCCAACGTCCTGACTTTC. It encodes CASSGRSSGANVLTF.

This clonotype was counted at least ten times. V and J are TRBV2 and TRBJ1-1, with a possible D match to TRBD1 (6 bases). The germline V and J ends were trimmed by 4 bases and 0 bases, with 12 bases remaining between them. The germline V gene encodes CDR1 SNHLY and CDR2 FYNNEI. The CDR3 is made up of 15 amino acids. The CDR3 DNA follows: TGTGCCAGCAGTGCCGCAGGGGCCGTGAACACTGAAGCTTTCTTT. It is translated as CASSAAGAVNTEAFF.

The sample holds many counts of this clonotype. This chain connects TRBV14 to TRBJ1-6; D not certain. Germline CDR1 reads SGHDN; CDR2 reads FVKESK. The CDR3 is made up of 14 amino acids. Trimming removed 1 base at V and 7 bases at J, with 8 bases between. The CDR3 is CASSQVRRNSPLHF. The CDR3 DNA reads TGTGCCAGCAGCCAAGTTAGGAGGAATTCACCCCTCCACTTT.